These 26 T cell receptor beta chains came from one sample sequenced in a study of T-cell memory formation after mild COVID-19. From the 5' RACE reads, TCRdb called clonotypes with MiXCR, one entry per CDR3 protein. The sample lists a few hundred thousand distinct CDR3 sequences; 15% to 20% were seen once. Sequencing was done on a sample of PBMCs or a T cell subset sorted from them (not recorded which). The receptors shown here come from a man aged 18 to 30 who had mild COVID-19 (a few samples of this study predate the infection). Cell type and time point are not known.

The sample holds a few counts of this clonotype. CDR3 loop: CASSLGLAAWDTQYF. The CDR3 DNA is TGCGCCAGCAGCTTGGGACTAGCGGCTTGGGATACGCAGTATTTT. J is TRBJ2-3 and V is TRBV5-1; 9 bases are a match to TRBD2. After removal of 0 bases from V and 6 bases from J, the junction contained 5 bases not matched to a gene. Germline lookup yields CDR1 SGHRS and CDR2 YFSETQ. There are 15 residues in the CDR3.

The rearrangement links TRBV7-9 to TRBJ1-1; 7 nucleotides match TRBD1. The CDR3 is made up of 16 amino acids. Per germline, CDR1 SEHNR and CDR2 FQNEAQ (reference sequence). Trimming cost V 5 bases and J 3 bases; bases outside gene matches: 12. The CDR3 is CASSPKRGRGYTEAFF. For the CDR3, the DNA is TGTGCCAGCAGCCCAAAGAGGGGGCGAGGATACACTGAAGCTTTCTTT.

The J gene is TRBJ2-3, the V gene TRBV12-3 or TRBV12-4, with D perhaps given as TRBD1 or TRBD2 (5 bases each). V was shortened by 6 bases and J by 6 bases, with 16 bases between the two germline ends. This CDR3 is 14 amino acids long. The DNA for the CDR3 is TGTGCCAGCAGCTGGGACGGAACCAGGGATACGCAGTATTTT. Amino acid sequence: CASSWDGTRDTQYF.

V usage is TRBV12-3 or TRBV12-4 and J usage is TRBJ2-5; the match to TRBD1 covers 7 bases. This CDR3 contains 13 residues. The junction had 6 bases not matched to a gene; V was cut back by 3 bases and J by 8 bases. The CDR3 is CASSFDRADTQYF. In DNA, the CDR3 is TGTGCCAGCAGTTTTGACAGGGCCGATACCCAGTACTTC.

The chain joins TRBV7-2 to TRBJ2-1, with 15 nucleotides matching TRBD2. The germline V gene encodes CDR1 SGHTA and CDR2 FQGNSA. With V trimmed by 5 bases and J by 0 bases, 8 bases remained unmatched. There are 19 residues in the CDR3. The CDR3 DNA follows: TGTGCCAGCAGCGCGCGTGGGACTAGCGGGGGGAGCTCCTACAATGAGCAGTTCTTC. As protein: CASSARGTSGGSSYNEQFF.

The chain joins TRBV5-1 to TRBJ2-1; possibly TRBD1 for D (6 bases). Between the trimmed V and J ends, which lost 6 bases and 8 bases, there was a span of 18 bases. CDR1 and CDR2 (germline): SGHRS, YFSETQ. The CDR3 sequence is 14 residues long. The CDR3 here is CASMVQGLSDEQFF. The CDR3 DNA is TGCGCCAGCATGGTACAGGGCTTAAGCGATGAGCAGTTCTTC.

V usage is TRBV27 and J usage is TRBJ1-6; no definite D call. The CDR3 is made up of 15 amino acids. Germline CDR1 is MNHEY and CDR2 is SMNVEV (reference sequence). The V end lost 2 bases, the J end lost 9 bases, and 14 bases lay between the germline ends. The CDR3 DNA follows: TGTGCCAGCAGTTTAGATCCGGGCAGGAGTTCACCCCTCCACTTT. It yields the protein CASSLDPGRSSPLHF.

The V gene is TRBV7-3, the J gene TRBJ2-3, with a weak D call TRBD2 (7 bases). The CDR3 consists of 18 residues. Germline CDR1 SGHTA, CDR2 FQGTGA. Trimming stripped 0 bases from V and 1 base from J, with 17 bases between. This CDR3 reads CASSLTPLSGGRTDTQYF. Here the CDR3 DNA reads TGTGCCAGCAGCTTAACGCCACTGTCGGGGGGCCGCACAGATACGCAGTATTTT.

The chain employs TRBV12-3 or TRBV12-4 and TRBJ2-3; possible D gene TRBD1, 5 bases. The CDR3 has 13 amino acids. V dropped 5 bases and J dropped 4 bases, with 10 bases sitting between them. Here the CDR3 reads CASSVQGSDTQYF. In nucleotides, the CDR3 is TGTGCCAGCAGTGTCCAGGGTTCAGATACGCAGTATTTT.

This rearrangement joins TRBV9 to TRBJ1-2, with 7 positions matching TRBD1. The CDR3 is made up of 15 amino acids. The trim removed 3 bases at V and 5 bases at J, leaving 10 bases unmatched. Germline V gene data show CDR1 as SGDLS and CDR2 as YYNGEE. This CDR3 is CASSADREGQYGYTF. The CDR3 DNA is TGTGCCAGCAGCGCCGACAGGGAGGGTCAGTATGGCTACACCTTC.

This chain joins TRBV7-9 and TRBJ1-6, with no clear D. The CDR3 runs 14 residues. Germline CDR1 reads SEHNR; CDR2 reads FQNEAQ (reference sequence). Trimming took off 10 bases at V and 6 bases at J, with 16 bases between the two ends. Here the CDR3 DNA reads TGTGCCACCTCGCGGGATCAGCGTAATTCACCCCTCCACTTT. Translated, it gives CATSRDQRNSPLHF.

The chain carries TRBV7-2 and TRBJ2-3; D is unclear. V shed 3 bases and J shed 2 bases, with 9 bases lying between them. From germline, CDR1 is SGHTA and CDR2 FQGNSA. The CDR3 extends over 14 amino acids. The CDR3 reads CASSFRANTDTQYF. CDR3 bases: TGTGCCAGCAGCTTTCGAGCTAACACAGATACGCAGTATTTT.

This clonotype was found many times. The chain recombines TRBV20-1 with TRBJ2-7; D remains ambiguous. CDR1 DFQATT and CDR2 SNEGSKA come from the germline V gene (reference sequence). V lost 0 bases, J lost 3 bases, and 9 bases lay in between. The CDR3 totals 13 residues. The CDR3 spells CSARDYSRYEQYV. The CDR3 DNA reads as TGCAGTGCTAGAGATTACTCCCGCTACGAGCAGTACGTC.

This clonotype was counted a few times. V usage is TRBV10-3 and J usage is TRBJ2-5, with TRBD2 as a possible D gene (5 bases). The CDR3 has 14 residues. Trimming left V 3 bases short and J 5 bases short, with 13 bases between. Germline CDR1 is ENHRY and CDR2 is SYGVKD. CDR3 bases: TGTGCCATCAGTGACGCTAGCTCTATCGAGACCCAGTACTTC. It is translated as CAISDASSIETQYF.

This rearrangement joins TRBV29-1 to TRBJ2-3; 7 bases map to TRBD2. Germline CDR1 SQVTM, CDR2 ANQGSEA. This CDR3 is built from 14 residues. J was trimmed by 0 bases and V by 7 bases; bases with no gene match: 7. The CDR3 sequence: CSAKGGLSTDTQYF. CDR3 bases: TGCAGCGCAAAGGGAGGGCTCAGCACAGATACGCAGTATTTT.

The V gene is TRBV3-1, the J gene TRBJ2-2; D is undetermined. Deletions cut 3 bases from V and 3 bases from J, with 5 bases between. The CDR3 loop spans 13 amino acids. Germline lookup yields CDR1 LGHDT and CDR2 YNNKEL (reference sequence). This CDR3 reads CASSQEYTGELFF. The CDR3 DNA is TGTGCCAGCAGCCAGGAGTACACCGGGGAGCTGTTTTTT.

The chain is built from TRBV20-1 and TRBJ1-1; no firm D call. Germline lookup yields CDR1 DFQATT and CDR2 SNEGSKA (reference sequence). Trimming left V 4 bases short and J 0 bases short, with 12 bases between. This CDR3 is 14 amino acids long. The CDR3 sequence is CSATAANMNTEAFF. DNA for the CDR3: TGCAGTGCTACGGCAGCAAACATGAACACTGAAGCTTTCTTT.

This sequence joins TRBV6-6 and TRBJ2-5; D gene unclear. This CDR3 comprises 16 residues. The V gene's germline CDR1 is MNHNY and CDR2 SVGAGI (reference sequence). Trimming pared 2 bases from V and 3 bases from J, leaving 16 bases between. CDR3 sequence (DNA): TGTGCCAGCAGTTACATCGTGGACGGGCCGAAAGAGACCCAGTACTTC. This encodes CASSYIVDGPKETQYF.

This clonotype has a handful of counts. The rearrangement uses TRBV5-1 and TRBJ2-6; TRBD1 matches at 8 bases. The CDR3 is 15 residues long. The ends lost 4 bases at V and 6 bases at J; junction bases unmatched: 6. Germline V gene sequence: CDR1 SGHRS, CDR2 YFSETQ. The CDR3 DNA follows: TGCGCCAGCAGCCCGACAGGGGTATCGGCCAACGTCCTGACTTTC. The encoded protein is CASSPTGVSANVLTF.

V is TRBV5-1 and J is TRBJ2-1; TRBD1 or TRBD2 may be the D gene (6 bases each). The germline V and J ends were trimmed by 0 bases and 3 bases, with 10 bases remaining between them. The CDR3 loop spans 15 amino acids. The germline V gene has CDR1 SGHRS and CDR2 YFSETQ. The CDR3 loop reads CASSLAGAIYNEQFF. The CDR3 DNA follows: TGCGCCAGCAGCTTGGCGGGGGCGATCTACAATGAGCAGTTCTTC.

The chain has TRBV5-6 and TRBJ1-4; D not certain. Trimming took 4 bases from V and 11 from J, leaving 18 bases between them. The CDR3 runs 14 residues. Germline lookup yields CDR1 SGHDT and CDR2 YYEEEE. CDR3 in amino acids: CASSVVLQDAKLFF. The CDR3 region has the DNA TGTGCCAGCAGCGTTGTACTTCAAGACGCTAAACTGTTTTTT.

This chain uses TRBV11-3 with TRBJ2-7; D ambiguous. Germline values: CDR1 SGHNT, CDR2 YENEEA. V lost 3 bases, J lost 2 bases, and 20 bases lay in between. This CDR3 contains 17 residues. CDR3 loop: CASSFSTVRAVTYEQYV. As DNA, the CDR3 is TGTGCCAGCAGCTTCAGTACCGTACGGGCAGTTACCTACGAGCAGTACGTC.

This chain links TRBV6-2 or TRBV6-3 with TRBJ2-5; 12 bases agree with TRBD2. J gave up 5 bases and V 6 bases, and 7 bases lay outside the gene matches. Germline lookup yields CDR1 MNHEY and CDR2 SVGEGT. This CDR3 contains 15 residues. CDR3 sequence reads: CASSRRLAGVETQYF. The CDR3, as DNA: TGTGCCAGCAGCCGCCGACTAGCGGGGGTGGAGACCCAGTACTTC.

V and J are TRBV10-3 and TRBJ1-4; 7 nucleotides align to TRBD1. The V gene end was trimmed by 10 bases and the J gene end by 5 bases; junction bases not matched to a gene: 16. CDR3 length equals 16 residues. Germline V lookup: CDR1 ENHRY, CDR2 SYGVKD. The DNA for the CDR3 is TGTGCCACCGCGGGAACTTTCAGGGGGGGAAATGAAAAACTGTTTTTT. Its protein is CATAGTFRGGNEKLFF.

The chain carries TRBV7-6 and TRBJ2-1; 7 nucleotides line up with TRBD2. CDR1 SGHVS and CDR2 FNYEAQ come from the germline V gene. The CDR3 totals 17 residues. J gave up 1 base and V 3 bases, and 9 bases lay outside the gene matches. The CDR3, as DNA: TGTGCCAGCAGCTTGACCTCCGGGAGGCATTCCTACAATGAGCAGTTCTTC. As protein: CASSLTSGRHSYNEQFF.

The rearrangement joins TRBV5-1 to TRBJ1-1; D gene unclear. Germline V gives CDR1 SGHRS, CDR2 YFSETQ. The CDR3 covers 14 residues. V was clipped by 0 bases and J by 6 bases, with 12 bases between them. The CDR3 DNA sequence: TGCGCCAGCAGCTTGGCCACGGGAGGGTCTGAAGCTTTCTTT. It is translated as CASSLATGGSEAFF. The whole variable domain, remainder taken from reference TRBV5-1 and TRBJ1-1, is KAGVTQTPRYLIKTRGQQVTLSCSPISGHRSVSWYQQTPGQGLQFLFEYFSETQRNKGNFPGRFSGRQFSNSRSEMNVSTLELGDSALYLCASSLATGGSEAFFGQGTRLTVV.